This T cell receptor beta chain was sequenced during a study of blood T cells in healthy people across ages. General study results and limits: The unsorted PBMCs prevented any conclusive comparison of naive versus antigen-experienced cells.

This clonotype was observed a single time. The antigen is unknown. The junction had 25 bases not matched to a gene; V was cut back by 4 bases and J by 9 bases. CDR1 SGHRS and CDR2 YFSETQ come from the germline V gene. The CDR3 consists of 19 residues. Next came a second PCR, run for about 7 to 12 cycles, which used a sample-barcoded 5' primer along with a J-beta primer mix. Each of the cDNA molecules was tagged by a template-switch adaptor with 12 random nucleotides. A single record per CDR3 protein comes from TCRdb applying MiXCR to the 5' RACE reads. The data contain 720,000 or so distinct CDR3 sequences, over 40% of them singletons.

Sequenced material: blood. This sequence originates from a man aged 80 or over in good health. The chain is built from TRBV5-1 and TRBJ2-5; 9 bases are shared with TRBD1. The CDR3 nucleotides read TGCGCCAGCAGCCAAGTCCCGGGACAGGGATCAGGCGTAATAGGGGCCCAGTACTTC. It specifies CASSQVPGQGSGVIGAQYF. The full variable domain, its missing parts supplied by reference TRBV5-1 and TRBJ2-5, is KAGVTQTPRYLIKTRGQQVTLSCSPISGHRSVSWYQQTPGQGLQFLFEYFSETQRNKGNFPGRFSGRQFSNSRSEMNVSTLELGDSALYLCASSQVPGQGSGVIGAQYFGPGTRLLVL.